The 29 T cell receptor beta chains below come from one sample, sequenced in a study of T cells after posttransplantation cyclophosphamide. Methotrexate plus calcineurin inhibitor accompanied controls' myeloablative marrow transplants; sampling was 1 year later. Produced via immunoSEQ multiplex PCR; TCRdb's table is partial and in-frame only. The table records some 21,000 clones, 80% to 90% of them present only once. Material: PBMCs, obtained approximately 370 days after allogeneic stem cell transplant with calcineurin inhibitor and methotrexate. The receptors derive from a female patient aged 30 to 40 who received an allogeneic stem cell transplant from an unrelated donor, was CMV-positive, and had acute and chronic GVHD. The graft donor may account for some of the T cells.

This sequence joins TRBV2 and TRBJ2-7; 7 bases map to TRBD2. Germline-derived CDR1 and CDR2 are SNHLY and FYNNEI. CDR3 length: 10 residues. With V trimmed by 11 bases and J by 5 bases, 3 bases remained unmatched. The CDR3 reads CAVAGDEQYV. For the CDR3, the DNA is TGTGCCGTGGCGGGGGACGAGCAGTACGTC.

The CDR3 region has the DNA TGTGCCAGCCCCGGGACAGACGATAGCAATCAGCCCCAGCATTTT. Translation gives CASPGTDDSNQPQHF. This sequence joins TRBV5-6 and TRBJ1-5; 7 nucleotides align to TRBD1. With 7 bases clipped from V and 0 bases from J, the junction kept 7 bases outside the gene matches. The CDR3 runs 15 residues. The V gene's germline CDR1 is SGHDT and CDR2 YYEEEE.

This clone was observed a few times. CDR3 sequence: CASSAGQFYEQYV. The CDR3 region has the DNA TGTGCCAGCAGTGCGGGACAGTTCTACGAGCAGTACGTC. The chain uses TRBV6-5 and TRBJ2-7; maybe TRBD1 (7 bases). The length of the CDR3 is 13 residues. Germline CDR1 is MNHEY and CDR2 is SVGAGI. The V end was cut by 5 bases, the J end by 3 bases, with 11 bases between.

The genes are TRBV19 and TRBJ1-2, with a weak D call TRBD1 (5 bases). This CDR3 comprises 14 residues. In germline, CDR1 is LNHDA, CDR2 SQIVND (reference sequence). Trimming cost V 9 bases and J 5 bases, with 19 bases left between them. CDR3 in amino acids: CASALASGGYGYTF. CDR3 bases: TGTGCCAGCGCTTTAGCCTCCGGGGGGTATGGCTACACCTTC.

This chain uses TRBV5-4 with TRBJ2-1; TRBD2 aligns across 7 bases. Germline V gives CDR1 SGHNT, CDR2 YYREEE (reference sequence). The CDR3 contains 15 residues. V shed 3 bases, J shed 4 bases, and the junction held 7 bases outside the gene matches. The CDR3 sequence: CASSSGLGTYNEQFF. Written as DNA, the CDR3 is TGTGCCAGCAGCTCTGGACTAGGTACATACAATGAGCAGTTCTTC.

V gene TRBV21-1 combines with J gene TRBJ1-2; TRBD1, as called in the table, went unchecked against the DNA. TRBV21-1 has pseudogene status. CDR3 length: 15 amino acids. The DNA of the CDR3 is TGTGCCAGCAGCAGGAGGGACAGGGTCTACTATGGCTACACCTTC. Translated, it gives CASSRRDRVYYGYTF.

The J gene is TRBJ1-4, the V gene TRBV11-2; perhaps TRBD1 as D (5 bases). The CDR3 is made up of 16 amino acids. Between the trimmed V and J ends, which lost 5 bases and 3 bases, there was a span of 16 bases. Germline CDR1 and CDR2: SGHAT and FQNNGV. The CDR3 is CASSGIRQSSNEKLFF. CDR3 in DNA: TGTGCCAGCAGCGGGATACGACAGAGCTCTAATGAAAAACTGTTTTTT.

CDR3 residues: CATQVTGGLWSATNEKLFF. The CDR3 DNA sequence: TGTGCCACCCAAGTGACAGGGGGCCTTTGGAGTGCAACTAATGAAAAACTGTTTTTT. The chain uses TRBV15 and TRBJ1-4, with 10 positions matching TRBD1. Trimming took 8 bases from V and 0 from J; bases not matched to a gene: 15. The CDR3 sequence is 19 residues long. Germline loops: CDR1 LNHNV, CDR2 YYDKDF (reference sequence).

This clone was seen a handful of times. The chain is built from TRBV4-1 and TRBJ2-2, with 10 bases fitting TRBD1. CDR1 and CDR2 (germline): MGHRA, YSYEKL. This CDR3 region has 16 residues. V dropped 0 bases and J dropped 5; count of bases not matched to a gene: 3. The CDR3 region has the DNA TGCGCCAGCAGCCAAGATGGACAGGGGGATACCGGGGAGCTGTTTTTT. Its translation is CASSQDGQGDTGELFF.

The DNA of the CDR3 is TGTGCCAGCAGCGCCCGGACACCCGTTCCCCACAATGAGCAGTTCTTC. This gives the protein CASSARTPVPHNEQFF. The chain couples TRBV21-1 to TRBJ2-1; the table calls TRBD1, which could not be checked here. TRBV21-1 is labeled a pseudogene. This CDR3 comprises 16 residues.

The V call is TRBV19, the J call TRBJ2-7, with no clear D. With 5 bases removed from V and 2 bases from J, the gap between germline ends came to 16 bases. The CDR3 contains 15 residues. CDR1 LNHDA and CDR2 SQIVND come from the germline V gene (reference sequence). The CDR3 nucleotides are TGTGCCAGTAGTGTCTTCGGAGTTGGCACCTACGAGCAGTACTTC. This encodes CASSVFGVGTYEQYF.

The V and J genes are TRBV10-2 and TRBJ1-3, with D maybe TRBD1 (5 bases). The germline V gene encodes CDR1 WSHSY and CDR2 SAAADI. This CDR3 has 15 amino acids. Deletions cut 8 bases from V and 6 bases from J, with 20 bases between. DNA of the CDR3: TGCGCCAGCCACTACAGGCGGGGGTGGCTAAACACCATATATTTT. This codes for CASHYRRGWLNTIYF.

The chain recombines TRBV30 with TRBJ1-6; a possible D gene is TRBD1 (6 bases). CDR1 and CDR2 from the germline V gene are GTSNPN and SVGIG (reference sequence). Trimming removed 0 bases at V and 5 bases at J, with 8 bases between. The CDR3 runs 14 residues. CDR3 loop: CAWSVDSNNSPLHF. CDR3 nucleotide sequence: TGTGCCTGGAGTGTGGACAGTAATAATTCACCCCTCCACTTT.

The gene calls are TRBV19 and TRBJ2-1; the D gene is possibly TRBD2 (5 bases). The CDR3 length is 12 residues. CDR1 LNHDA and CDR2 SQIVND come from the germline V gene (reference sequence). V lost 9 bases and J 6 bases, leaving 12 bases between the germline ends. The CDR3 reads CASRDYSNEQFF. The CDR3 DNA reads TGTGCCAGCCGCGACTATTCCAATGAGCAGTTCTTC.

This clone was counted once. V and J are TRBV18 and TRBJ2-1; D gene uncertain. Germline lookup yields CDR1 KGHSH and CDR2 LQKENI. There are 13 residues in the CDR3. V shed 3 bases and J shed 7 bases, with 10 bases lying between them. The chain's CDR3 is CASSPGRQNEQFF. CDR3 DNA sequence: TGTGCCAGCTCACCTGGCAGGCAGAATGAGCAGTTCTTC.

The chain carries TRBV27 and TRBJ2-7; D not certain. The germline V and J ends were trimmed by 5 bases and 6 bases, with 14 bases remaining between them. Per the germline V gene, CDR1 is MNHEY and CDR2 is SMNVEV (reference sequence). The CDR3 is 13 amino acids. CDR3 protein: CASSRHDLGEQYV. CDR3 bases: TGTGCCAGCAGTCGACACGATCTCGGCGAGCAGTACGTC.

The CDR3 region has the DNA TGCAGCGTTGGGGCAGGGATGAACACTGAAGCTTTCTTT. It translates to CSVGAGMNTEAFF. The chain joins TRBV29-1 to TRBJ1-1; D is perhaps TRBD1 (5 bases). This CDR3 is built from 13 residues. Trimming removed 4 bases from V and 0 bases from J, with 9 bases in between. Per germline, CDR1 SQVTM and CDR2 ANQGSEA.

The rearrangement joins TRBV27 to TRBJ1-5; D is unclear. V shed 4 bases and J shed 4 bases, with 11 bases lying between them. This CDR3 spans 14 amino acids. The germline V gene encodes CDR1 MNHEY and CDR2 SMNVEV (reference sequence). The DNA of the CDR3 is TGTGCCAGCAGTTCGAGCCTAGGAAATCAGCCCCAGCATTTT. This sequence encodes CASSSSLGNQPQHF.

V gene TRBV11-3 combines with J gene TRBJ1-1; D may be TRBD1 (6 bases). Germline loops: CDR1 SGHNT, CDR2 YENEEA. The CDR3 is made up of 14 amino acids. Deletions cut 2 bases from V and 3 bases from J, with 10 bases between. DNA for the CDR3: TGTGCCAGCAGCTTAAGGGAGGGGGACACTGAAGCTTTCTTT. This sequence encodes CASSLREGDTEAFF.

The CDR3 loop reads CASSKRLVGGLV. Here the CDR3 DNA reads TGTGCCAGCAGCAAAAGGCTAGTAGGCGGACTCGTC. The rearrangement joins TRBV21-1 to TRBJ2-7; the D call in the table, TRBD2, was not verified against the DNA. TRBV21-1 is listed as a pseudogene. The CDR3 loop spans 12 amino acids.

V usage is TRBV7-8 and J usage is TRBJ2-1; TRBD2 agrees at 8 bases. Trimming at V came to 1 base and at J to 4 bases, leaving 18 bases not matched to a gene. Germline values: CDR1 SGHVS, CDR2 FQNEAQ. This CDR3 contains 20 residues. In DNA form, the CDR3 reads TGTGCCAGCAGCTTAGGCTTGAGGGGGATACGGGAGGGCCGGTACAATGAGCAGTTCTTC. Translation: CASSLGLRGIREGRYNEQFF.

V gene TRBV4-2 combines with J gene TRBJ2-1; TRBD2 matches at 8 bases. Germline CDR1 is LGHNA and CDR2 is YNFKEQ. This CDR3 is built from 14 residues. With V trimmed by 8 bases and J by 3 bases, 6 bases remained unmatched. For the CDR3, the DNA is TGTGCCAGCGGACGAGCGGGAGACTACAATGAGCAGTTCTTC. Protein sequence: CASGRAGDYNEQFF.

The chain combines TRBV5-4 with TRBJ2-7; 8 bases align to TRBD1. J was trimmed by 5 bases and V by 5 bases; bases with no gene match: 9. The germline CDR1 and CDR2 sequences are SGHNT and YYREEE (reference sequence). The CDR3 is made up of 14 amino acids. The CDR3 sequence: CASRYDQGADEQYV. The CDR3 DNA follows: TGTGCCAGCAGATATGATCAGGGGGCGGACGAGCAGTACGTC.

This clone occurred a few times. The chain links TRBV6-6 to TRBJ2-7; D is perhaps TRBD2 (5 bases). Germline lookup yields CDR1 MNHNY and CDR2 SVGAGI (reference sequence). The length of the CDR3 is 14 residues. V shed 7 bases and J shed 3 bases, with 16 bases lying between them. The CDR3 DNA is TGTGCCAGCATCTACGGCCCGGGGAGCTACGAGCAGTACGTC. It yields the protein CASIYGPGSYEQYV.

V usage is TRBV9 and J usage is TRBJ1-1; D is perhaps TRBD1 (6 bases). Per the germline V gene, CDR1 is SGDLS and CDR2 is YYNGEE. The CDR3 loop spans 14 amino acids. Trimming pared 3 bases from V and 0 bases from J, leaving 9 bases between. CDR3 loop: CASSEGGVNTEAFF. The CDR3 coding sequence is TGTGCCAGCAGCGAGGGGGGGGTGAACACTGAAGCTTTCTTT.

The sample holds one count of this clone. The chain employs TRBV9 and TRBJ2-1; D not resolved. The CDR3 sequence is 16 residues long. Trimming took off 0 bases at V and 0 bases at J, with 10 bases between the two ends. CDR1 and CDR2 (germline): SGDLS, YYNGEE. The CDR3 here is CASSVGLVSSYNEQFF. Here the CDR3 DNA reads TGTGCCAGCAGCGTAGGGCTAGTGAGCTCCTACAATGAGCAGTTCTTC.

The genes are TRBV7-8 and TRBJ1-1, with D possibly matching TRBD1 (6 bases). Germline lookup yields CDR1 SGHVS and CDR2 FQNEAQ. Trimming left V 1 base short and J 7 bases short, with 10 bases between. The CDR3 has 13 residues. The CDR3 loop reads CASSLENRDEAFF. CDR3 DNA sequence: TGTGCCAGCAGCTTAGAAAACAGGGATGAAGCTTTCTTT.

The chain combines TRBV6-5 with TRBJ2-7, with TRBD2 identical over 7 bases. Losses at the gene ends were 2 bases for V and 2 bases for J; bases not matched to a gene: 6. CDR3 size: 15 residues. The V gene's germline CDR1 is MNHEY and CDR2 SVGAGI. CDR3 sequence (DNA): TGTGCCAGCAGTTACGCCCTAGCGGACCCCTACGAGCAGTACTTC. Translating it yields CASSYALADPYEQYF.

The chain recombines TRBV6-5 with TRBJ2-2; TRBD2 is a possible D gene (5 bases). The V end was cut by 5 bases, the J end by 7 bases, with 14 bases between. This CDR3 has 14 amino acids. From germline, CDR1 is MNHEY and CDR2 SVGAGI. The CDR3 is CASSPGPGIGELFF. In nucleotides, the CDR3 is TGTGCCAGCAGTCCCGGGCCGGGGATCGGGGAGCTGTTTTTT.